Presented here are 26 T cell receptor beta chains from one specimen sequenced in a study of control samples from healthy donors and cancer patients. The repertoire was sequenced with immunoSEQ multiplex PCR; TCRdb's copy has only in-frame clones and lacks some. The sample has 24,000 or so clones; around 90% are singletons. The sample taken for sequencing was PBMCs. The source is a man in his fifties with lung cancer.

The V and J genes are TRBV28 and TRBJ1-1, with no clear D. This CDR3 comprises 14 residues. V dropped 8 bases and J dropped 3 bases, with 16 bases sitting between them. Germline loops: CDR1 MDHEN, CDR2 SYDVKM. The CDR3, as DNA: TGTGCCAGCCTCGCGGGTATTCGGGACACTGAAGCTTTCTTT. It translates to CASLAGIRDTEAFF.

This clone was picked up one time. The V call is TRBV6-6, the J call TRBJ1-2, with D uncertain. CDR3 length: 12 residues. Trimming cost V 8 bases and J 4 bases, with 11 bases left between them. Germline assignment: CDR1 MNHNY and CDR2 SVGAGI (reference sequence). CDR3 DNA: TGTGCCAGCCAAGCGGAGGTCTATGGCTACACCTTC. Its translation is CASQAEVYGYTF.

The chain employs TRBV27 and TRBJ2-1; maybe TRBD2 (5 bases). This CDR3 contains 15 residues. The V end lost 5 bases, the J end lost 7 bases, and 18 bases lay between the germline ends. Germline assignment: CDR1 MNHEY and CDR2 SMNVEV (reference sequence). CDR3 sequence reads: CASSPERSSGNEQFF. CDR3 in DNA: TGTGCCAGCAGTCCCGAGCGGTCCTCGGGGAATGAGCAGTTCTTC.

The chain links TRBV12-3 or TRBV12-4 to TRBJ1-1; D remains ambiguous. Deletions cut 3 bases from V and 3 bases from J, with 5 bases between. The CDR3 has 12 residues. The CDR3 DNA sequence: TGTGCCAGCAGTTTCACGGACACTGAAGCTTTCTTT. The encoded protein is CASSFTDTEAFF.

The V gene is TRBV9, the J gene TRBJ2-2; 12 bases are shared with TRBD2. This CDR3 comprises 15 residues. Germline-derived CDR1 and CDR2 are SGDLS and YYNGEE. V shed 6 bases, J shed 0 bases, and the junction held 0 bases outside the gene matches. Here the CDR3 reads CASTSGGANTGELFF. The CDR3 nucleotides read TGTGCCAGCACTAGCGGGGGGGCGAACACCGGGGAGCTGTTTTTT.

This clone came up once. This CDR3 reads CASSYGAGLAGGPQETQYF. The CDR3 DNA reads TGTGCCAGCAGTTATGGTGCGGGACTAGCGGGGGGACCACAAGAGACCCAGTACTTC. The chain uses TRBV28 and TRBJ2-5; 15 bases are shared with TRBD2. Looked up from germline, CDR1 is MDHEN and CDR2 is SYDVKM. CDR3 length: 19 residues. V lost 4 bases and J lost 2; bases outside the gene matches: 11.

The rearrangement links TRBV5-1 to TRBJ2-7; TRBD2 might be the D (6 bases). The CDR3 is 15 amino acids. V lost 3 bases to trimming and J lost 3 bases, with 16 bases between them. In germline, CDR1 is SGHRS, CDR2 YFSETQ. CDR3 bases: TGCGCCAGCAGCTCCCCGGGAGCAAGTTTCTACGAGCAGTACTTC. Its translation is CASSSPGASFYEQYF.

The V and J genes are TRBV28 and TRBJ2-1; TRBD2 aligns across 8 bases. CDR3 length: 13 amino acids. J gave up 4 bases and V 6 bases, and 2 bases lay outside the gene matches. Germline loops: CDR1 MDHEN, CDR2 SYDVKM. CDR3 nucleotide sequence: TGTGCCAGCAGGGCTAGCGGGTACAATGAGCAGTTCTTC. Translated: CASRASGYNEQFF.

The chain has TRBV9 and TRBJ2-2, with D perhaps TRBD2 (5 bases). CDR3 length equals 17 residues. Trimming took 3 bases from V and 3 from J, leaving 18 bases between them. CDR1 and CDR2 from the germline V gene are SGDLS and YYNGEE. The CDR3 protein is CASSGMTASRDTGELFF. DNA for the CDR3: TGTGCCAGCAGCGGAATGACTGCGTCGAGGGACACCGGGGAGCTGTTTTTT.

This clone was recorded only once. This chain uses TRBV13 with TRBJ2-7; D is uncertain. Germline-derived CDR1 and CDR2 are PRHDT and FYEKMQ (reference sequence). This CDR3 region has 15 residues. With 3 bases removed from V and 0 bases from J, the gap between germline ends came to 12 bases. In nucleotides, the CDR3 is TGTGCCAGCAGCTTTGGCATTCCGACCTCCTACGAGCAGTACTTC. This codes for CASSFGIPTSYEQYF.

The chain links TRBV5-1 to TRBJ2-4; perhaps TRBD2 as D (5 bases). The CDR3 extends over 14 amino acids. V was cut by 0 bases and J by 7 bases, with 11 bases left in between. CDR1 and CDR2 from the germline V gene are SGHRS and YFSETQ. CDR3 residues: CASSLAPGSNIQYF. The DNA for the CDR3 is TGCGCCAGCAGCTTGGCCCCGGGATCCAACATTCAGTACTTC.

This clone was seen once. V is TRBV5-1 and J is TRBJ2-7; 13 bases map to TRBD2. CDR3 length equals 16 residues. Germline values: CDR1 SGHRS, CDR2 YFSETQ. Germline trimming cut 2 bases from V and 3 bases from J; bases unmatched to any gene: 5. For the CDR3, the DNA is TGCGCCAGCAGCTTTACGACTAGCGGGGGGATCTACGAGCAGTACTTC. It yields the protein CASSFTTSGGIYEQYF.

This sequence joins TRBV7-2 and TRBJ1-1; D remains ambiguous. Trimming pared 0 bases from V and 1 base from J, leaving 9 bases between. Germline loops: CDR1 SGHTA, CDR2 FQGNSA. This CDR3 has 15 residues. CDR3 sequence reads: CASSLASGKNTEAFF. The CDR3 DNA follows: TGTGCCAGCAGCTTAGCGTCGGGGAAGAACACTGAAGCTTTCTTT.

The chain employs TRBV10-3 and TRBJ1-5; no reliable D call. Per the germline V gene, CDR1 is ENHRY and CDR2 is SYGVKD. The V end was cut by 7 bases, the J end by 1 base, with 8 bases between. The CDR3 totals 13 residues. The CDR3 sequence is CAINTASNQPQHF. The CDR3, as DNA: TGTGCCATCAATACAGCGAGCAATCAGCCCCAGCATTTT.

V usage is TRBV4-1 and J usage is TRBJ2-1, with D perhaps being TRBD1 or TRBD2 (5 bases each). Per germline, CDR1 MGHRA and CDR2 YSYEKL. V gave up 1 base and J gave up 0 bases, with 13 bases separating them. The CDR3 spans 17 residues. The CDR3 DNA reads as TGCGCCAGCAGCCAAGTAGATTTGGGGGTCTCCTACAATGAGCAGTTCTTC. Residues: CASSQVDLGVSYNEQFF.

The chain employs TRBV28 and TRBJ2-7, with 7 positions matching TRBD1. The CDR3 length is 14 residues. V trimming: 1 base; J trimming: 2 bases; junction bases outside the gene matches: 2. CDR1 and CDR2 (germline): MDHEN, SYDVKM. The CDR3 DNA sequence: TGTGCCAGCAGTTTATCGGGACAGACCTACGAGCAGTACTTC. Protein sequence: CASSLSGQTYEQYF.

Only a few counts were recorded for this clone. The chain couples TRBV5-6 to TRBJ1-1, with D maybe TRBD1 (6 bases). The ends were cut back, 1 base at V and 1 base at J, with 11 bases in the middle. The CDR3 runs to 15 residues. Germline V gives CDR1 SGHDT, CDR2 YYEEEE. In nucleotides, the CDR3 is TGTGCCAGCAGCTTGCGGGACACTCAGAACACTGAAGCTTTCTTT. Its protein product is CASSLRDTQNTEAFF.

The chain recombines TRBV6-1 with TRBJ2-1, with 10 bases fitting TRBD1. J lost 2 bases, V lost 1 base, and 2 bases had no gene match. The CDR3 extends over 16 amino acids. Germline V lookup: CDR1 MNHNS, CDR2 SASEGT. The CDR3 region is CASSEVGTGAYNEQFF. In DNA form, the CDR3 reads TGTGCCAGCAGTGAAGTCGGGACAGGGGCCTACAATGAGCAGTTCTTC.

This rearrangement joins TRBV10-3 to TRBJ2-1; tentatively, D is TRBD1 or TRBD2 (5 bases each). Germline CDR1 reads ENHRY; CDR2 reads SYGVKD. V gave up 3 bases and J gave up 7 bases, with 7 bases separating them. The CDR3 has 12 amino acids. CDR3 residues: CAISEWGNEQFF. Written as DNA, the CDR3 is TGTGCCATCAGTGAATGGGGGAATGAGCAGTTCTTC.

This rearrangement joins TRBV18 to TRBJ2-7; 9 bases agree with TRBD1. The CDR3 consists of 14 residues. J lost 4 bases, V lost 2 bases, and 3 bases had no gene match. Germline assignment: CDR1 KGHSH and CDR2 LQKENI. The CDR3 DNA reads as TGTGCCAGCTCACCAGGGACAGGGTTATACGAGCAGTACTTC. This sequence encodes CASSPGTGLYEQYF.

The chain carries TRBV28 and TRBJ1-3; D gene unclear. Germline V lookup: CDR1 MDHEN, CDR2 SYDVKM. CDR3 size: 16 residues. V was cut by 0 bases and J by 3 bases, with 12 bases left in between. This chain's CDR3 is CASSLWRTPGGNTIYF. In DNA form, the CDR3 reads TGTGCCAGCAGTTTATGGCGGACCCCTGGTGGAAACACCATATATTTT.

The J gene is TRBJ2-5, the V gene TRBV2; tentatively, D is TRBD2 (7 bases). Germline CDR1 is SNHLY and CDR2 is FYNNEI. The CDR3 covers 15 residues. V was trimmed by 6 bases and J by 0 bases, leaving 14 bases between them. CDR3 sequence: CASSSGGGDQETQYF. Written as DNA, the CDR3 is TGTGCCAGCAGCTCAGGAGGGGGGGACCAAGAGACCCAGTACTTC.

The chain combines TRBV5-1 with TRBJ1-3, with D possibly matching TRBD1 (5 bases). Per the germline V gene, CDR1 is SGHRS and CDR2 is YFSETQ. V was cut by 0 bases and J by 0 bases, with 7 bases left in between. This CDR3 spans 15 amino acids. CDR3 sequence reads: CASSLGQFSGNTIYF. CDR3 coding DNA: TGCGCCAGCAGCTTGGGACAGTTCTCTGGAAACACCATATATTTT.

The chain combines TRBV7-3 with TRBJ1-1; the D is unclear. This CDR3 is built from 14 residues. V was clipped by 2 bases and J by 0 bases, with 7 bases between them. Germline lookup yields CDR1 SGHTA and CDR2 FQGTGA. As DNA, the CDR3 is TGTGCCAGCAGCTTAGGGAACCTGAACACTGAAGCTTTCTTT. Residues: CASSLGNLNTEAFF.

The rearrangement joins TRBV28 to TRBJ1-1, with a weak D call TRBD1 (6 bases). The CDR3 has 16 amino acids. V was clipped by 1 base and J by 3 bases, with 15 bases between them. Per the germline V gene, CDR1 is MDHEN and CDR2 is SYDVKM. The CDR3 region is CASSLLQGPQYTEAFF. DNA for the CDR3: TGTGCCAGCAGTTTATTGCAGGGGCCGCAATACACTGAAGCTTTCTTT. Based on the CDR3 plus reference TRBV28 and TRBJ1-1, the full variable domain is DVKVTQSSRYLVKRTGEKVFLECVQDMDHENMFWYRQDPGLGLRLIYFSYDVKMKEKGDIPEGYSVSREKKERFSLILESASTNQTSMYLCASSLLQGPQYTEAFFGQGTRLTVV.

The chain carries TRBV5-1 and TRBJ2-6; D remains ambiguous. Looked up from germline, CDR1 is SGHRS and CDR2 is YFSETQ. The CDR3 is 15 amino acids. V was cut by 2 bases and J by 0 bases, with 6 bases left in between. The chain's CDR3 is CASSFGDSGANVLTF. The CDR3 DNA sequence: TGCGCCAGCAGCTTTGGGGACTCTGGGGCCAACGTCCTGACTTTC.